A selection of T cell receptor beta chains follows, all from one sample in a study of cytomegalovirus exposure and HLA in healthy donors. TCRdb keeps only in-frame clones here, not all; method: immunoSEQ multiplex PCR. The repertoire holds about 100,000 clones, with 76% as singletons. Sequencing input: PBMCs. The receptor set was obtained from a man aged 35-49 years in good health and CMV-seronegative. The CDR3 runs from the conserved cysteine through the conserved F or W. The D gene is left open where the match is weak. Only part of the rows carry a size: once, few, many, or a class if the clone is expanded.

V,length,J,D,size,DNA,CDR3
TRBV6-5,15,TRBJ2-1,TRBD1,NA,TGTGCCAGCAGCCGCCCCGGGACAGGGTGGAATGAGCAGTTCTTC,CASSRPGTGWNEQFF
TRBV7-8,16,TRBJ2-7,NA,NA,TGTGCCAGCAGCCTGTTGGTGGGGGGAAGCTCCTACGAGCAGTACTTC,CASSLLVGGSSYEQYF
TRBV2,15,TRBJ2-1,NA,NA,TGTGCCAGCAGCAGTGCAGGGATCTCCTACAATGAGCAGTTCTTC,CASSSAGISYNEQFF
TRBV6-1,12,TRBJ1-1,TRBD1,NA,TGTGCCAGCCCGACAGGGTTAGGTGAAGCTTTCTTT,CASPTGLGEAFF
TRBV11-2,14,TRBJ2-5,TRBD1,NA,TGTGCCAGCAGCATTCGGACAGGGCCAGAGACCCAGTACTTC,CASSIRTGPETQYF
TRBV6-1,16,TRBJ1-5,TRBD1,NA,TGTGCCAGCAGGGAACAGGGGGCAAGTGGCAATCAGCCCCAGCATTTT,CASREQGASGNQPQHF
TRBV6-5,12,TRBJ1-2,NA,NA,TGTGCAGCCGGGGGGTTAGCCTATGGCTACACCTTC,CAAGGLAYGYTF
TRBV5-1,15,TRBJ1-4,TRBD1,NA,TGCGCCAGCAGCCTGGGACAGGGGCACAATGAAAAACTGTTTTTT,CASSLGQGHNEKLFF
TRBV5-6,13,TRBJ1-1,NA,few,TGTGCCAGCAGCTTGGGACAGCATCCTAAAGCTTTCTTT,CASSLGQHPKAFF
TRBV13,15,TRBJ1-2,TRBD1,once,TGTGCCAGCAGCTTAGGGGACAGGGAGAACTATGGCTACACCTTC,CASSLGDRENYGYTF
TRBV9,15,TRBJ1-3,NA,once,TGTGCCAGCAGCGCCTCGACAGGCTCTGGAAACACCATATATTTT,CASSASTGSGNTIYF
TRBV30,16,TRBJ1-2,TRBD1,NA,TGTGCCTGGAGTTCACTCGACAGGGTTCGTAACTATGGCTACACCTTC,CAWSSLDRVRNYGYTF
TRBV25-1,13,TRBJ2-7,TRBD1,NA,TGTGCCAGCAGTCAGGGACAGATCTACGAGCAGTACTTC,CASSQGQIYEQYF
TRBV6-5,13,TRBJ1-3,NA,few,TGTGCCAGCAGTTACGAGTCTGGAAACACCATATATTTT,CASSYESGNTIYF
TRBV5-1,15,TRBJ2-3,TRBD2,NA,TGCGCCAGCACCGAGACTAGCGGGGGCACAGATACGCAGTATTTT,CASTETSGGTDTQYF
TRBV11-3,15,TRBJ2-7,TRBD2,NA,TGTGCCAGCAGCCTTAGCGGGGGGGCTTCCTACGAGCAGTACTTC,CASSLSGGASYEQYF
TRBV4-1,17,TRBJ2-2,NA,NA,TGCGCCAGCAGCCTTACGCAGGCGCAGGGATTTTTCGGGGAGCTGTTTTTT,CASSLTQAQGFFGELFF
TRBV5-1,17,TRBJ2-7,TRBD2,NA,TGCGCCAGCAGCTTGGGGTCCCCACTAGCGGGGGTAGACGAGCAGTACTTC,CASSLGSPLAGVDEQYF
TRBV7-9,15,TRBJ1-1,TRBD1,NA,TGTGCCAGCAGCTTATGGACAGGGGGGAACACTGAAGCTTTCTTT,CASSLWTGGNTEAFF
TRBV18,15,TRBJ1-4,TRBD1,NA,TGTGCCAGCTCTCCTATGACAGGGGAGAATGAAAAACTGTTTTTT,CASSPMTGENEKLFF
TRBV18,15,TRBJ2-7,TRBD1,NA,TGTGCCAGCTCACCCCAGGGGGCGAAATTCAAAGAGCAGTACTTC,CASSPQGAKFKEQYF
TRBV7-3,14,TRBJ2-3,NA,NA,TGTGCCAGCAGCCCTACGGTCAGCACAGATACGCAGTATTTT,CASSPTVSTDTQYF
TRBV7-6,13,TRBJ1-1,NA,NA,TGTGCCAGCAGCTTACCGGGGGAGACTGAAGCTTTCTTT,CASSLPGETEAFF
TRBV7-2,15,TRBJ2-5,NA,few,TGTGCCAGCAGCCCCGGCCCAGGTCCCTGGGAGACCCAGTACTTC,CASSPGPGPWETQYF
TRBV5-1,15,TRBJ2-3,TRBD2,NA,TGCGCCAGCGGACCGACTAGCGGGAGCACAGATACGCAGTATTTT,CASGPTSGSTDTQYF
TRBV7-9,15,TRBJ1-2,TRBD1,few,TGTGCCAGCAGCCCGCCAGGACAGGGCTCCAATGGCTACACCTTC,CASSPPGQGSNGYTF
TRBV28,15,TRBJ2-4,TRBD2,NA,TGTGCCAGCAGTTCCTCGGGGGGTCGCGGGAACATTCAGTACTTC,CASSSSGGRGNIQYF
TRBV6-1,14,TRBJ1-6,NA,NA,TGTGCCAGCAGTGAAGCCGACAGTAATTCACCCCTCCACTTT,CASSEADSNSPLHF
TRBV6-1,12,TRBJ1-4,NA,once,TGTGCCAGCAGTGTTATTAATGAAAAACTGTTTTTT,CASSVINEKLFF
TRBV6-5,15,TRBJ1-1,TRBD1,few,TGTGCCAGCAGTACACCGGGACAGGGGGTAGGTGAAGCTTTCTTT,CASSTPGQGVGEAFF
TRBV5-1,14,TRBJ1-1,TRBD1,NA,TGCGCCAGCAGCCCGACAGGGGGCATCACTGAAGCTTTCTTT,CASSPTGGITEAFF
TRBV27,14,TRBJ2-6,NA,NA,TGTGCCAGCAGTTTACAAGCCGGGGCCAACGTCCTGACTTTC,CASSLQAGANVLTF
TRBV2,14,TRBJ1-4,NA,once,TGTGCCAGCAGTGAACTCCCCAGGGGAGACAAACTGTTTTTT,CASSELPRGDKLFF
TRBV10-3,13,TRBJ1-3,NA,once,TGTGCCATCAGTGGCCAGTCTGGAAACACCATATATTTT,CAISGQSGNTIYF
TRBV10-2,14,TRBJ1-2,TRBD1,NA,TGCGCCAGCAGAGGGACAGGGGGCAACTATGGCTACACCTTC,CASRGTGGNYGYTF
TRBV7-9,19,TRBJ2-2,TRBD1,few,TGTGCCAGCAGCTTACCCCTTGGGACAGGGGCCCCGAACACCGGGGAGCTGTTTTTT,CASSLPLGTGAPNTGELFF
TRBV10-2,15,TRBJ2-2,TRBD2,NA,TGCGCCAGCACTAGCGGGGGGGCCGACACCGGGGAGCTGTTTTTT,CASTSGGADTGELFF
TRBV5-4,13,TRBJ2-1,NA,NA,TGTGCCAGCCGCGGACAGTTATACAATGAGCAGTTCTTC,CASRGQLYNEQFF
TRBV14,13,TRBJ1-6,NA,NA,TGTGCCAGCAGCCAAAACTATAATTCCCCCCTCCACTTT,CASSQNYNSPLHF
TRBV6-4,14,TRBJ2-1,TRBD1,NA,TGTGCCAGCAGTGCAAGACAGGGGGCGGACGAGCAGTTCTTC,CASSARQGADEQFF
TRBV7-9,16,TRBJ1-3,TRBD1,NA,TGTGCCGTCTCCGGGACAGGGGGCCGCGAGGGAAACACCATATATTTT,CAVSGTGGREGNTIYF
TRBV27,13,TRBJ2-7,NA,NA,TGTGCCAGCAGTTTCGATATGGAGTACGAGCAGTACTTC,CASSFDMEYEQYF
TRBV10-3,16,TRBJ2-1,TRBD1,NA,TGTGCCATCAGTGCTCCCGGGACAGGGCCACACAATGAGCAGTTCTTC,CAISAPGTGPHNEQFF
TRBV27,16,TRBJ2-2,TRBD1,NA,TGTGCCAGCAGTTTTTCAGGGGGACCAAGGGCCGGGGAGCTGTTTTTT,CASSFSGGPRAGELFF
TRBV7-6,16,TRBJ2-7,NA,NA,TGTGCCAGCAGCTTAAGGGGGGGACTAAGCTCCTACGAGCAGTACTTC,CASSLRGGLSSYEQYF
TRBV7-6,19,TRBJ1-4,NA,few,TGTGCCAGCAGCTTAGCTCCAGGCGGGGTTCTTGCAACTAATGAAAAACTGTTTTTT,CASSLAPGGVLATNEKLFF
TRBV6-5,14,TRBJ1-2,TRBD1,NA,TGTGCCAGCAGCCTTAACAGGGGTCCAGGTGGCTACACCTTC,CASSLNRGPGGYTF
TRBV7-7,13,TRBJ2-5,TRBD2,NA,TGTGCCAGCAGCTTACGGGAGGGGGAGACCCAGTACTTC,CASSLREGETQYF
TRBV7-9,16,TRBJ1-2,NA,NA,TGTGCCAGCAGCCCCACGGGGGGGCCCCCTAACTATGGCTACACCTTC,CASSPTGGPPNYGYTF
TRBV6-5,14,TRBJ1-1,TRBD1,NA,TGTGCCAGCAGGCTTAATACAGGGGGAGCTGAAGCTTTCTTT,CASRLNTGGAEAFF
TRBV18,14,TRBJ2-1,NA,NA,TGTGCCAGCTCACCGGGACTCAACGCCGATGAGCAGTTCTTC,CASSPGLNADEQFF
TRBV4-2,20,TRBJ1-4,NA,NA,TGTGCCAGCAGCCAAGATGGGGGGAACACCACGCCCCACACTAATGAAAAACTGTTTTTT,CASSQDGGNTTPHTNEKLFF
TRBV5-1,15,TRBJ1-1,NA,NA,TGCGCCAGCAGCTTGGGGGGGGATCTGAACACTGAAGCTTTCTTT,CASSLGGDLNTEAFF